The 11 T cell receptor beta chains listed next were all sequenced from one sample in a study of beta chain features in type 1 diabetes (dated by TCRdb to 2016 to 2018). The protocol used for the library was the immunoSEQ multiplex PCR assay. The entire isolated RNA was reverse transcribed using the High Capacity cDNA Reverse Transcription Kit, and thus expressed TCRB transcripts were sequenced. As stored in TCRdb, this immuneACCESS dataset retains in-frame rearrangements with V and J assigned. A fraction of the clones does not appear; measured against another copy, unresolved V genes explain less than half of the discrepancy, and the remainder lacks a known reason. The sample contains 900,000 or so clones, 15% to 20% of them found a single time. The biggest ten clones account for 0.023% of the sample. Specimen: naive CD4+ T cells from blood. The cell subset or site label corresponds to: true naive CD4+ T cells. Source of these receptors: a young woman in good health.

This clone turned up a few times. The rearrangement links TRBV23-1 to TRBJ2-7, with 7 nucleotides matching TRBD1. TRBV23-1 is treated as an ORF (open reading frame) with a function not yet certain. V gave up 8 bases and J gave up 6 bases; unmatched junction bases: 13. There are 14 residues in the CDR3. As DNA, the CDR3 is TGCGCCAGCGGGCCGACAGGGCGGGTAAGCGAGCAGTACTTC. It specifies CASGPTGRVSEQYF.

To note about this clone: This sample also contains other DNA sequences that code for the same CDR3. The CDR3 loop is CASSLVRETQYF. CDR3 bases: TGTGCCAGCAGCTTAGTTAGGGAGACCCAGTACTTC. This rearrangement joins TRBV11-2 to TRBJ2-5; D is uncertain. Germline V gene sequence: CDR1 SGHAT, CDR2 FQNNGV. The CDR3 is 12 amino acids. Trimming pared 1 base from V and 5 bases from J, leaving 5 bases between. Full variable domain (rest looked up from reference TRBV11-2 and TRBJ2-5): EAGVAQSPRYKIIEKRQSVAFWCNPISGHATLYWYQQILGQGPKLLIQFQNNGVVDDSQLPKDRFSAERLKGVDSTLKIQPAKLEDSAVYLCASSLVRETQYFGPGTRLLVL.

On this clone: This specimen includes other DNA sequences encoding the same CDR3. This chain joins TRBV6-6 and TRBJ2-1; 7 positions match TRBD2. This CDR3 spans 15 amino acids. CDR1 and CDR2 from the germline V gene are MNHNY and SVGAGI (reference sequence). With 6 bases clipped from V and 2 bases from J, the junction kept 7 bases outside the gene matches. The DNA of the CDR3 is TGTGCCAGCAGAAGGCTCGCGGGAGCCTACAATGAGCAGTTCTTC. This gives the protein CASRRLAGAYNEQFF.

This sequence joins TRBV5-1 and TRBJ2-5; TRBD1 matches 7 bases. V lost 4 bases to trimming and J lost 1 base; unmatched junction nucleotides: 4. Germline V CDR1 and CDR2: SGHRS, YFSETQ. The CDR3 totals 14 residues. The CDR3 DNA sequence: TGCGCCAGCAGCACGGGACAGAGCCAAGAGACCCAGTACTTC. Encoded protein: CASSTGQSQETQYF. The full variable domain, its missing parts supplied by reference TRBV5-1 and TRBJ2-5, is KAGVTQTPRYLIKTRGQQVTLSCSPISGHRSVSWYQQTPGQGLQFLFEYFSETQRNKGNFPGRFSGRQFSNSRSEMNVSTLELGDSALYLCASSTGQSQETQYFGPGTRLLVL.

This clone has more than one count but fewer than ten. This sequence joins TRBV18 and TRBJ2-3; tentatively, D is TRBD1 (6 bases). The CDR3 spans 14 residues. Germline loops: CDR1 KGHSH, CDR2 LQKENI. Trimming stripped 4 bases from V and 2 bases from J, with 10 bases between. CDR3 coding DNA: TGTGCCAGCTCACTCCGGACAGACACAGATACGCAGTATTTT. It encodes CASSLRTDTDTQYF. Complete variable domain (other parts from reference TRBV18 and TRBJ2-3): NAGVMQNPRHLVRRRGQEARLRCSPMKGHSHVYWYRQLPEEGLKFMVYLQKENIIDESGMPKERFSAEFPKEGPSILRIQQVVRGDSAAYFCASSLRTDTDTQYFGPGTRLTVL.

The chain links TRBV5-6 to TRBJ1-3, with D possibly matching TRBD1 (5 bases). Trimming pared 4 bases from V and 0 bases from J, leaving 11 bases between. CDR3 length equals 15 residues. Germline V CDR1 and CDR2: SGHDT, YYEEEE. The CDR3 sequence: CASSRTGGSGNTIYF. Written as DNA, the CDR3 is TGTGCCAGCAGCCGAACAGGCGGCTCTGGAAACACCATATATTTT. Drawing the rest from reference TRBV5-6 and TRBJ1-3, the complete variable domain is DAGVTQSPTHLIKTRGQQVTLRCSPKSGHDTVSWYQQALGQGPQFIFQYYEEEERQRGNFPDRFSGHQFPNYSSELNVNALLLGDSALYLCASSRTGGSGNTIYFGEGSWLTVV.

This clone was picked up a small number of times. The chain couples TRBV7-3 to TRBJ1-1; D is undetermined. The germline gives CDR1 SGHTA, CDR2 FQGTGA. The CDR3 loop spans 14 amino acids. Trimming removed 3 bases at V and 11 bases at J, with 19 bases between. CDR3 bases: TGTGCCAGCAGCTTCTTGGTCCGGGGTTGTGATGCTTTCTTT. Its translation is CASSFLVRGCDAFF.

This chain links TRBV4-1 with TRBJ2-5, with 12 bases matching TRBD1. Germline CDR1 is MGHRA and CDR2 is YSYEKL. The CDR3 is 16 amino acids. Trimming took 4 bases from V and 4 from J; bases not matched to a gene: 7. In DNA, the CDR3 is TGCGCCAGCAGCCGGGGGACAGGGGGCTTAGGAGAGACCCAGTACTTC. The encoded protein is CASSRGTGGLGETQYF.

This clone has just a few counts. The rearrangement uses TRBV5-1 and TRBJ2-6, with TRBD1 as a possible D gene (5 bases). The CDR3 consists of 16 residues. V shed 2 bases and J shed 6 bases, with 15 bases lying between them. Germline values: CDR1 SGHRS, CDR2 YFSETQ. The CDR3 is CASSFRTGSTANVLTF. The CDR3 DNA reads TGCGCCAGCAGCTTTCGAACAGGATCAACGGCCAACGTCCTGACTTTC.

Remarks on this clone: Other DNA sequences of this sample code for an identical CDR3. The chain combines TRBV11-2 with TRBJ2-1, with D unresolved. There are 11 residues in the CDR3. Looked up from germline, CDR1 is SGHAT and CDR2 is FQNNGV. V was clipped by 0 bases and J by 7 bases, with 1 base between them. The CDR3 sequence is CASSLDNEQFF. The CDR3 DNA follows: TGTGCCAGCAGCTTAGATAATGAGCAGTTCTTC.

The rearrangement uses TRBV6-5 and TRBJ2-2; TRBD1 is a possible D gene (6 bases). Germline V lookup: CDR1 MNHEY, CDR2 SVGAGI. The CDR3 sequence is 14 residues long. V lost 7 bases to trimming and J lost 6 bases, with 15 bases between them. The CDR3 region is CASTTGQMAGELFF. As DNA, the CDR3 is TGTGCCAGCACTACCGGACAGATGGCCGGGGAGCTGTTTTTT.